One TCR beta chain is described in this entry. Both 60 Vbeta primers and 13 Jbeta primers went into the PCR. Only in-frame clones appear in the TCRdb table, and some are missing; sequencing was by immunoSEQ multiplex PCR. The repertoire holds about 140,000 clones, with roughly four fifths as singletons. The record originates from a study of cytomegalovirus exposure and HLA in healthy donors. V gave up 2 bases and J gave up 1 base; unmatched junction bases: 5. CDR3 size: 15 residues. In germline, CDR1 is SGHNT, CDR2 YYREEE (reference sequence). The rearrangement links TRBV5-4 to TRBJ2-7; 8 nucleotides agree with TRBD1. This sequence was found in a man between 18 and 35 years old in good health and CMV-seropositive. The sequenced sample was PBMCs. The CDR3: CASSLRDRSSYEQYF. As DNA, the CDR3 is TGTGCCAGCAGCTTAAGGGACAGGTCATCCTACGAGCAGTACTTC.